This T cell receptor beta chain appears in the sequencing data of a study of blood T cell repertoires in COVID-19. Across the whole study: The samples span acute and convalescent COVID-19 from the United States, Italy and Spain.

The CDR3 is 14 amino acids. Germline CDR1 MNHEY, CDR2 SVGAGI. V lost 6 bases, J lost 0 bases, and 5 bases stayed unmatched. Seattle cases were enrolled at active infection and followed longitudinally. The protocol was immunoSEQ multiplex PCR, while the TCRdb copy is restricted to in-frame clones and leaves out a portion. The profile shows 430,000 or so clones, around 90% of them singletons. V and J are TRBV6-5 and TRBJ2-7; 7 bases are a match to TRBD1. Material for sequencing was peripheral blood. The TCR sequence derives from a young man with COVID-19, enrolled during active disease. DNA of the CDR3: TGTGCCAGCAGCTACGGACAGGTCTCCTACGAGCAGTACTTC. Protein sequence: CASSYGQVSYEQYF.